This TCR beta chain is drawn from a study of T cells in Graves' hyperthyroidism and ophthalmopathy. The germline V gene has CDR1 SGHTA and CDR2 FQGNSA. CDR3 length equals 9 residues. V gave up 3 bases and J gave up 9 bases, with 2 bases separating them. RNA transcripts yielded amplified TCR beta CDR3 regions. With the HTBI primer set, the TCR CDR3 went through a first round of RT-PCR. TCRdb fed the multiplex PCR reads into MiXCR, producing one record per CDR3 protein. The table records tens of thousands of distinct CDR3 sequences, around 55% of them present only once. Diagnoses were established using clinical symptoms, serum thyroxine and TRAb, thyroid ultrasound and orbital computed tomography.

The origin of this receptor is a man aged 18 to 29 with Graves' hyperthyroidism. This rearrangement joins TRBV7-2 to TRBJ1-2; D gene ambiguous. The sample consisted of peripheral blood or thyroid tissue (not recorded which). CDR3 region: CASSLSYTF. DNA for the CDR3: TGTGCCAGCAGCTTGAGCTACACCTTC.